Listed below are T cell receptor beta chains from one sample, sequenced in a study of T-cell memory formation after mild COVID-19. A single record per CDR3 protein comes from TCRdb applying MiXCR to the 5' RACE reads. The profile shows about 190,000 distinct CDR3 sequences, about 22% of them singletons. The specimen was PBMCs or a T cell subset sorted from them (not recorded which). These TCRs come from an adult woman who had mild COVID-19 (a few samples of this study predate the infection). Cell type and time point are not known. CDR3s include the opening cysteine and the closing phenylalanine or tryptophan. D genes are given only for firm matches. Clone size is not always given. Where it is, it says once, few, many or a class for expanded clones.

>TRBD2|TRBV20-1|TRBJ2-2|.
TGCAGTGCTAGCGGGGGGGCCATCACCGGGGAGCTGTTTTTT
CSASGGAITGELFF
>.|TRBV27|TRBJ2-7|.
TGTGCCAGCAGTTTATCGTGGGACAAAAACTACGAGCAGTACTTC
CASSLSWDKNYEQYF
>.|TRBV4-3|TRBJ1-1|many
TGCGCCAGCAGCCAAGGCGGGGGGACGAACACTGAAGCTTTCTTT
CASSQGGGTNTEAFF
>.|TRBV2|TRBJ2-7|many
TGTGCCAGCAGTGGAGACTTCGACAGGCCCGCCTCCTACGAGCAGTACTTC
CASSGDFDRPASYEQYF
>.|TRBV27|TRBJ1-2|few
TGTGCCAGCAGTTTATACGGAGGGGAGGTTGACTATGGCTACACCTTC
CASSLYGGEVDYGYTF
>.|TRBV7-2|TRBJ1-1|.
TGTGCCAGCAGCTGGTGGACGATGAACACTGAAGCTTTCTTT
CASSWWTMNTEAFF
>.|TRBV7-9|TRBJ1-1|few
TGTGCCAGCAGCTTAGGGGGGACCAACACTGAAGCTTTCTTT
CASSLGGTNTEAFF
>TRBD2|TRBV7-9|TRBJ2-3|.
TGTGCCAGCACCCACCTAGCGGGAGGGAAAGATACGCAGTATTTT
CASTHLAGGKDTQYF
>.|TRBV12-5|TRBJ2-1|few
TGTGCTAGTCGCGTGGAAGGGATGGATGAGCAGTTCTTC
CASRVEGMDEQFF
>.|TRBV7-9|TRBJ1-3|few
TGTGCCAGCAGCAAACCGGACGGCCCTGGAAACACCATATATTTT
CASSKPDGPGNTIYF
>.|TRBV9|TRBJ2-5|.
TGTGCCAGCAGCGTAGAGGAAGGGGGGGCGGGAGAGACCCAGTACTTC
CASSVEEGGAGETQYF
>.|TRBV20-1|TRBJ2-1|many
TGCAGTGCTAGAGAAGGGGTATCCGACAATGAGCAGTTCTTC
CSAREGVSDNEQFF
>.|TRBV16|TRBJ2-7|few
TGTGCCAGCAGCCACCTGGACAGTGGCCCCTACGAGCAGTACTTC
CASSHLDSGPYEQYF
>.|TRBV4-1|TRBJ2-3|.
TGCGCCAGCAGCCTTGGACAGAACACGGATACGCAGTATTTT
CASSLGQNTDTQYF
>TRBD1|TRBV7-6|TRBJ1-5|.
TGTGCCAGCAGCTTGACGACAGGGGGTAGCAATCAGCCCCAGCATTTT
CASSLTTGGSNQPQHF
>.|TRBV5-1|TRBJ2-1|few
TGCGCCAGCAGCGATGGACTCCTCAATGAGCAGTTCTTC
CASSDGLLNEQFF
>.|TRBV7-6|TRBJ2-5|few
TGTGCCAGCAGCTTTAAGGGATGGGAGACCCAGTACTTC
CASSFKGWETQYF
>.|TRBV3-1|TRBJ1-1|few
TGTGCCAGCAGCCAAGATGGGGGGATGAACACTGAAGCTTTCTTT
CASSQDGGMNTEAFF